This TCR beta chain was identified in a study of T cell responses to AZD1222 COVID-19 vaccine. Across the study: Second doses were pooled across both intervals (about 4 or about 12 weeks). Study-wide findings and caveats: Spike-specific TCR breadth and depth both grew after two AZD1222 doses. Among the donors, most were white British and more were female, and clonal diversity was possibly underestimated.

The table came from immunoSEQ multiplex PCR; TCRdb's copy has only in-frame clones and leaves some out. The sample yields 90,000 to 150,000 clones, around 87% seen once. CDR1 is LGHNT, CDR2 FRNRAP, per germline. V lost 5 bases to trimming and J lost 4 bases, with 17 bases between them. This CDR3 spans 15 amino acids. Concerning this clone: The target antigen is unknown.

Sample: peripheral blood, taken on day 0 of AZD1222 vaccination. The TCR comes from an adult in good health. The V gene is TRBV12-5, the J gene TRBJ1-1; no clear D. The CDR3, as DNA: TGTGCTAGTGGTCGGTGGGGTGTTATTGGCACTGAAGCTTTCTTT. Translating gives CASGRWGVIGTEAFF.